Sequencing of this TCR beta chain was carried out in a study of shared clonotypes between healthy human individuals. An even split of each subset's genomic DNA across several immunoSEQ plates was performed. Only in-frame clones appear in the TCRdb table, and some are missing; sequencing was by immunoSEQ multiplex PCR. The sample records about 1,900,000 clones, approximately 94% being singletons. In the naive CD8 group, cells lacked CD45RO and were positively selected for CCR7, so terminally differentiated effector memory CD45RA+ cells were left out. Findings of the study overall: It was anticipated that sequencing depth would influence how many clonotypes donors shared.

About this clone itself: Its antigen is undetermined.

Per the germline V gene, CDR1 is SGHDN and CDR2 is FVKESK. The CDR3 runs 13 residues. V was cut by 4 bases and J by 6 bases, with 7 bases left in between. The sequenced material came from naive CD8+ T cells sorted from blood. The receptor was derived from a man younger than 30 in good health. The rearrangement joins TRBV14 to TRBJ1-6, with no clear D. The CDR3 is CASSRDFNSPLHF. CDR3 nucleotide sequence: TGTGCCAGCAGCCGGGATTTTAATTCACCCCTCCACTTT.